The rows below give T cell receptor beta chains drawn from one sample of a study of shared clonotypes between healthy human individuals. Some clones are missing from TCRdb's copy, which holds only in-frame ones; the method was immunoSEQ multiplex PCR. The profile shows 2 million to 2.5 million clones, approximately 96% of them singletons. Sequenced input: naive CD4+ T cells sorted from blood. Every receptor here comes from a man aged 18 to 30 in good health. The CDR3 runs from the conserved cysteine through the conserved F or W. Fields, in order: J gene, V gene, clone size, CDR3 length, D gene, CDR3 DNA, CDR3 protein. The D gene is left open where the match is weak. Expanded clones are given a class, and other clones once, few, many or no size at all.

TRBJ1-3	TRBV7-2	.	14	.	TGTGCCAGCAGGTTAGGGACAACCGGAAACACCATATATTTT	CASRLGTTGNTIYF
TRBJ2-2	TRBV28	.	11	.	TGTGCCAGCAGCCTTTTGGGGGAGCTGTTTTTT	CASSLLGELFF
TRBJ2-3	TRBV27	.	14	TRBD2	TGTGCCAGCAGTCAACTAGCGGGGACAGATACGCAGTATTTT	CASSQLAGTDTQYF
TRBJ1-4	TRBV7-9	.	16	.	TGTGCCAGCAGCGTCTGGGACGGCCATTCTAATGAAAAACTGTTTTTT	CASSVWDGHSNEKLFF
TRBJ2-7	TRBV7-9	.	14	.	TGTGCCAGCAGCTCAACAGTCAGCTCCTACGAGCAGTACTTC	CASSSTVSSYEQYF
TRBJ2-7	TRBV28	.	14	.	TGTGCCAGCATACGCTCTAGCGCCACCTACGAGCAGTACTTC	CASIRSSATYEQYF
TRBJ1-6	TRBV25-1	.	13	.	TGTGCCAGCAGTGAATGGGGGAATTCACCCCTCCACTTT	CASSEWGNSPLHF
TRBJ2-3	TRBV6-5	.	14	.	TGTGCCAGCGGACACTCGATTGGCACAGATACGCAGTATTTT	CASGHSIGTDTQYF
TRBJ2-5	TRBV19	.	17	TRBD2	TGTGCCAGCGGACAGCCTGGGGGAAGCGGGAGGGAAGAGACCCAGTACTTC	CASGQPGGSGREETQYF
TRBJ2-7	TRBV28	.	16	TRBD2	TGTGCCAGCAGTTTAAGTAGCGGGGGCTTATCCTACGAGCAGTACTTC	CASSLSSGGLSYEQYF
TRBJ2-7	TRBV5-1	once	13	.	TGCGCCAGCAGCTTAAGGACAGCGTACGAGCAGTACTTC	CASSLRTAYEQYF
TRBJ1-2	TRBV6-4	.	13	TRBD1	TGTGCCAGCAGTGAACAGGGGGGCAATGGCTACACCTTC	CASSEQGGNGYTF
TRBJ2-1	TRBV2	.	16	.	TGTGCCAGCAGGGGGCTAAACAGCGTAACCGAGGGGGAGCAGTTCTTC	CASRGLNSVTEGEQFF
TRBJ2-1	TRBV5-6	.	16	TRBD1	TGTGCCAGCAGCGAGGTTCCGGGACAGCAATACAATGAGCAGTTCTTC	CASSEVPGQQYNEQFF
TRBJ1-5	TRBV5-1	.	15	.	TGCGCCAGCAGCTTAGATCATACGGGCAATCAGCCCCAGCATTTT	CASSLDHTGNQPQHF
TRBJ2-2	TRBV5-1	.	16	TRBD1	TGCGCCAGCAAGAAAGGGACAGGCTCGAACACCGGGGAGCTGTTTTTT	CASKKGTGSNTGELFF
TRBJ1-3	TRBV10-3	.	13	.	TGTGCCATCAGAGGGGCTTCTGGAAACACCATATATTTT	CAIRGASGNTIYF
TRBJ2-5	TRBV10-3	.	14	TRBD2	TGTGCCATCAGTGAGTCGGGCGGGAGGGAGACCCAGTACTTC	CAISESGGRETQYF
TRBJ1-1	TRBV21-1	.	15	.	TGTGCCAGCACCAAGACAGGGGGCTTGAACACTGAAGCTTTCTTT	CASTKTGGLNTEAFF
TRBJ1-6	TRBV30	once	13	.	TGTGCCTGGAAACACGGAGGGTACTCACCCCTCCACTTT	CAWKHGGYSPLHF
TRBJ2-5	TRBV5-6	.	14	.	TGTGCCAGCAGCATCTTCGGGGACCAAGAGACCCAGTACTTC	CASSIFGDQETQYF
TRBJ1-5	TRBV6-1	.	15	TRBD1	TGTGCCAGCAGTTTTAATACAGGGGGCAGGGAGCCCCAGCATTTT	CASSFNTGGREPQHF
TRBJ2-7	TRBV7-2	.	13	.	TGTGCCAGCAGCTTTCAGGGCCTCTACGAGCAGTACTTC	CASSFQGLYEQYF
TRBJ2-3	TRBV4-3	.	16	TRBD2	TGCGCCAGCAGCCAAGAGGCACTTGGACTAGGAGATACGCAGTATTTT	CASSQEALGLGDTQYF
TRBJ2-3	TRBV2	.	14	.	TGTGCCAGCATGCCGGGAGAGGGCACAGATACGCAGTATTTT	CASMPGEGTDTQYF
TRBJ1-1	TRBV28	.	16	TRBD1	TGTGCCAGCAGTTCCTCAAAACAGGGGGCTGGCACTGAAGCTTTCTTT	CASSSSKQGAGTEAFF